The 16 T cell receptor beta chains listed next were all sequenced from one sample in a study of T cells after yellow fever vaccination. One entry per CDR3 protein results from TCRdb running MiXCR on the 5' RACE reads. Here the sample spans under 300,000 distinct CDR3 sequences, approximately 12% being singletons. This sample comprised CD4+ T cells sorted from PBMCs, obtained 45 days after the yellow fever booster vaccination. Source of these receptors: a young man who received the YFV17D yellow fever vaccine.

This clonotype was seen a handful of times. The CDR3 sequence: CSATSGRAANEQFF. The CDR3 region has the DNA TGCAGTGCGACTAGCGGGAGGGCCGCAAATGAGCAGTTCTTC. V gene TRBV20-1 combines with J gene TRBJ2-1, with 14 bases matching TRBD2. J gave up 7 bases and V 6 bases, and 5 bases lay outside the gene matches. This CDR3 region has 14 residues. Germline lookup yields CDR1 DFQATT and CDR2 SNEGSKA (reference sequence).

The V gene is TRBV28, the J gene TRBJ2-1, with 8 bases lining up with TRBD2. The CDR3 is 18 residues long. The V gene end was trimmed by 5 bases and the J gene end by 0 bases; junction bases not matched to a gene: 12. Germline V gene lookup returns CDR1 MDHEN and CDR2 SYDVKM. The CDR3 protein is CASSHPRASGYSYNEQFF. CDR3 nucleotide sequence: TGTGCCAGCAGTCACCCCAGGGCTAGCGGGTACTCCTACAATGAGCAGTTCTTC.

The table lists this clonotype with a few counts. This chain uses TRBV4-3 with TRBJ2-7; no definite D call. This CDR3 region has 14 residues. The ends were cut back, 4 bases at V and 6 bases at J, with 16 bases in the middle. The germline V gene encodes CDR1 LGHNA and CDR2 YSLEER. The CDR3 DNA follows: TGCGCCAGCAGCCCAGACTGGTACTACGGCGAGCAGTACTTC. Translating gives CASSPDWYYGEQYF.

The chain has TRBV5-1 and TRBJ1-2; TRBD1 agrees at 10 bases. Per germline, CDR1 SGHRS and CDR2 YFSETQ. There are 14 residues in the CDR3. The V gene end was trimmed by 3 bases and the J gene end by 6 bases; junction bases not matched to a gene: 5. CDR3 in DNA: TGCGCCAGCAGCTGGGACAGGGGCGAGGATGGCTACACCTTC. It yields the protein CASSWDRGEDGYTF.

The chain couples TRBV7-2 to TRBJ1-5; no definite D call. Germline V gene sequence: CDR1 SGHTA, CDR2 FQGNSA. Trimming cost V 1 base and J 4 bases, with 17 bases left between them. The CDR3 runs to 17 residues. The CDR3 loop is CASSLGSHRPGNQPQHF. The CDR3 DNA reads TGTGCCAGCAGCTTAGGGTCTCACAGACCTGGTAATCAGCCCCAGCATTTT.

The genes are TRBV29-1 and TRBJ1-2, with D unclear. CDR3 size: 13 residues. Trimming took off 4 bases at V and 7 bases at J, with 16 bases between the two ends. Germline V gene lookup returns CDR1 SQVTM and CDR2 ANQGSEA. Here the CDR3 reads CSVVSDRLGGYTF. For the CDR3, the DNA is TGCAGCGTTGTCTCAGATCGGTTGGGTGGCTACACCTTC.

This clonotype showed up many times. CDR3 in DNA: TGCAGTGCTAGAGACTCAGGGGGCTTGAACACTGAAGCTTTCTTT. It encodes CSARDSGGLNTEAFF. The chain has TRBV20-1 and TRBJ1-1; 8 bases agree with TRBD1. The CDR3 runs to 15 residues. Germline CDR1 reads DFQATT; CDR2 reads SNEGSKA (reference sequence). The ends lost 0 bases at V and 0 bases at J; junction bases unmatched: 3.

The chain is built from TRBV6-2 or TRBV6-3 and TRBJ2-1, with a tentative D call TRBD1 (5 bases). CDR3 length equals 15 residues. Germline CDR1 is MNHEY and CDR2 is SVGEGT. Trimming stripped 7 bases from V and 8 bases from J, with 21 bases between. The CDR3 loop reads CASTATVSLWDEQFF. The CDR3 DNA reads TGTGCCAGCACCGCGACAGTGTCCCTATGGGATGAGCAGTTCTTC.

This clonotype was observed a few times. DNA of the CDR3: TGTGCCAGCAGTTTGAACGCCGGGACAGGGTTATTGGAGCTGTTTTTT. Encoded protein: CASSLNAGTGLLELFF. The rearrangement links TRBV27 to TRBJ2-2; 9 bases fit TRBD1. The CDR3 runs to 16 residues. CDR1 and CDR2 from the germline V gene are MNHEY and SMNVEV (reference sequence). V dropped 3 bases and J dropped 10; count of bases not matched to a gene: 12.

The rearrangement joins TRBV5-5 to TRBJ2-1, with 9 bases lining up with TRBD1. The CDR3 is made up of 15 amino acids. Germline assignment: CDR1 SGHKS and CDR2 YYEKEE (reference sequence). With 2 bases clipped from V and 3 bases from J, the junction kept 3 bases outside the gene matches. In DNA, the CDR3 is TGTGCCAGCAGCTTTGGGGGACAGGGCTACAATGAGCAGTTCTTC. This gives the protein CASSFGGQGYNEQFF.

The rearrangement joins TRBV7-2 to TRBJ2-1, with 7 bases that match TRBD2. Germline CDR1 SGHTA, CDR2 FQGNSA. The length of the CDR3 is 16 residues. V lost 5 bases, J lost 4 bases, and 11 bases stayed unmatched. For the CDR3, the DNA is TGTGCCAGCAGCACTATGGGAGGGACCGGTTACAATGAGCAGTTCTTC. Residues: CASSTMGGTGYNEQFF.

This clonotype was recorded a few times. The chain has TRBV30 and TRBJ2-7; the D gene is possibly TRBD1 (5 bases). V lost 4 bases and J 0 bases, leaving 13 bases between the germline ends. Germline loops: CDR1 GTSNPN, CDR2 SVGIG (reference sequence). The CDR3 totals 14 residues. The CDR3 sequence: CAWINTGDSYEQYF. Written as DNA, the CDR3 is TGTGCCTGGATTAATACAGGAGACTCCTACGAGCAGTACTTC.

This clonotype occurred many times. V and J are TRBV12-3 or TRBV12-4 and TRBJ2-1; 13 nucleotides agree with TRBD2. Trimming removed 4 bases from V and 5 bases from J; junction bases left unmatched: 2. This CDR3 spans 15 amino acids. This chain's CDR3 is CASSSGTSGNNEQFF. As DNA, the CDR3 is TGTGCCAGCAGTTCCGGGACTAGCGGGAACAATGAGCAGTTCTTC.

The V and J genes are TRBV24-1 and TRBJ2-1; 12 bases map to TRBD2. The germline CDR1 and CDR2 sequences are KGHDR and SFDVKD. Trimming took 7 bases from V and 9 from J; bases not matched to a gene: 6. This CDR3 contains 14 residues. The CDR3 spells CATSRASGRGEQFF. CDR3 sequence (DNA): TGTGCCACCAGCCGAGCTAGCGGGAGGGGTGAGCAGTTCTTC.

This clonotype has only a few counts. This chain joins TRBV9 and TRBJ2-7; D call uncertain. Germline CDR1 reads SGDLS; CDR2 reads YYNGEE. V lost 4 bases and J 5 bases, leaving 10 bases between the germline ends. The CDR3 length is 12 residues. The CDR3 spells CASSLRVNEQYF. DNA of the CDR3: TGTGCCAGCAGCCTACGGGTCAACGAGCAGTACTTC.

The CDR3 spells CASSLVLRTGGPTDTQYF. CDR3 in DNA: TGCGCCAGCAGCTTGGTACTCCGGACAGGGGGCCCCACAGATACGCAGTATTTT. The chain links TRBV5-1 to TRBJ2-3; 11 bases line up with TRBD1. CDR3 length equals 18 residues. After removal of 0 bases from V and 2 bases from J, the junction contained 8 bases not matched to a gene. Germline CDR1 reads SGHRS; CDR2 reads YFSETQ.